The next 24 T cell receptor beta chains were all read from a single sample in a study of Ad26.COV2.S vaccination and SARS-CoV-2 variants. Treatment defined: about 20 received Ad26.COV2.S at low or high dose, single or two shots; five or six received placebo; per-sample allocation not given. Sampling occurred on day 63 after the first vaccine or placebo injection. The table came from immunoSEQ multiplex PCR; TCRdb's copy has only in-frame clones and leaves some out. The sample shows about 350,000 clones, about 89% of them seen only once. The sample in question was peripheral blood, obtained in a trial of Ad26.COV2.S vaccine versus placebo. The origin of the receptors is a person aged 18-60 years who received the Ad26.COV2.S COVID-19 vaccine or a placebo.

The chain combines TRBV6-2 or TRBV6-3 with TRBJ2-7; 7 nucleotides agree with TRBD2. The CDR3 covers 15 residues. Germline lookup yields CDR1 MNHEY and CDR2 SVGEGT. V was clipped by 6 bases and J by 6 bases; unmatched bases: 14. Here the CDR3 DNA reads TGTGCCAGCAGCGGGCCTAGCGGAACGAGGGTCGAGCAGTACTTC. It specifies CASSGPSGTRVEQYF.

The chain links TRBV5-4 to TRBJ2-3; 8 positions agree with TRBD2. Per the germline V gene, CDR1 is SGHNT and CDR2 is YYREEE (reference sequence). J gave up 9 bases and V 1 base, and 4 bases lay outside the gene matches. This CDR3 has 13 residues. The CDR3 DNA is TGTGCCAGCAGCTTGTCGGGAGGGATAACGCAGTATTTT. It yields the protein CASSLSGGITQYF. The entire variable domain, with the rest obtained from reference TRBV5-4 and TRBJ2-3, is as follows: ETGVTQSPTHLIKTRGQQVTLRCSSQSGHNTVSWYQQALGQGPQFIFQYYREEENGRGNFPPRFSGLQFPNYSSELNVNALELDDSALYLCASSLSGGITQYFGPGTRLTVL.

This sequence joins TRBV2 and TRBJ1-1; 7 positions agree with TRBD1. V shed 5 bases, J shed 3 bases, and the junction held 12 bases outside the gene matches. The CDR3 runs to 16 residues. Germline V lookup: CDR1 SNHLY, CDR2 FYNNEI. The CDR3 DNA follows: TGTGCCAGCAGTCATCGCGTTACAGGGGAGTACACTGAAGCTTTCTTT. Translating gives CASSHRVTGEYTEAFF.

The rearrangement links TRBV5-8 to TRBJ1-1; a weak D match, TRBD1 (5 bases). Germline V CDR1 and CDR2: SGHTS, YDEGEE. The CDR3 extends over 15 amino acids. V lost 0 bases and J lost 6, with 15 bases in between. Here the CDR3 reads CASSLAVGRGAEAFF. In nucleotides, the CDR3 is TGTGCCAGCAGCTTGGCGGTGGGGAGAGGGGCTGAAGCTTTCTTT.

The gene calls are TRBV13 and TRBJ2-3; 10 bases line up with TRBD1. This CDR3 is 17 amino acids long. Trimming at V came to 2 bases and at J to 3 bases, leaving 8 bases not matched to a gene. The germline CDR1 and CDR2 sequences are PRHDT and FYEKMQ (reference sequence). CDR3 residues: CASSLLLGGQGTDTQYF. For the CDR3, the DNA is TGTGCCAGCAGCTTACTTTTGGGGGGACAGGGGACAGATACGCAGTATTTT.

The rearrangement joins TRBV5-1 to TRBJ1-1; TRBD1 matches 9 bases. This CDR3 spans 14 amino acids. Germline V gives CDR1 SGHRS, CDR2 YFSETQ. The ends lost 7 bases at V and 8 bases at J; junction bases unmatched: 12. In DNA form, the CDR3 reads TGCGCCAGCGCGTATGGGACAGGGATGGTGGAAGCTTTCTTT. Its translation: CASAYGTGMVEAFF.

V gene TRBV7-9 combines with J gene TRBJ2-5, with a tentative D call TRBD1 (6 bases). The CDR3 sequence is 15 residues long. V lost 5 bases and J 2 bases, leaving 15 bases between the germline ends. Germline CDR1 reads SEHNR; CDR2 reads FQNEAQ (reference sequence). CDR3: CASSQGQYLQETQYF. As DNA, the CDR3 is TGTGCCAGCAGCCAGGGACAATATTTACAAGAGACCCAGTACTTC.

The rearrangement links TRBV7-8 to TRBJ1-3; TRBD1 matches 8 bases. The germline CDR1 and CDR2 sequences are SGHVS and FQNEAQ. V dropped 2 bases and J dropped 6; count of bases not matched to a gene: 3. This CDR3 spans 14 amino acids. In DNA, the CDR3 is TGTGCCAGCAGCTTAACCCAGGGGGCAAACACCATATATTTT. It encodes CASSLTQGANTIYF.

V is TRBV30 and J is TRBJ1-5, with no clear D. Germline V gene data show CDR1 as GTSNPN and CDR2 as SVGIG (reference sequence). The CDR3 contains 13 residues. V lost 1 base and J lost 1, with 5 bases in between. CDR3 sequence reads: CAWSAKSNQPQHF. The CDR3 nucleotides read TGTGCCTGGAGTGCAAAAAGCAATCAGCCCCAGCATTTT.

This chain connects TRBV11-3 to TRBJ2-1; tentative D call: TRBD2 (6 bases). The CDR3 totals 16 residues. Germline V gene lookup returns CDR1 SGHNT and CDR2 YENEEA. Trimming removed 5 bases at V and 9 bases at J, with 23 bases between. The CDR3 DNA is TGTGCCAGCAGCCCAGGAGGCCAGGGTAGCGGTCGTGAGCAGTTCTTC. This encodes CASSPGGQGSGREQFF. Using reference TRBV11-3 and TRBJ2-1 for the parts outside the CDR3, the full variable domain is EAGVVQSPRYKIIEKKQPVAFWCNPISGHNTLYWYLQNLGQGPELLIRYENEEAVDDSQLPKDRFSAERLKGVDSTLKIQPAELGDSAVYLCASSPGGQGSGREQFFGPGTRLTVL.

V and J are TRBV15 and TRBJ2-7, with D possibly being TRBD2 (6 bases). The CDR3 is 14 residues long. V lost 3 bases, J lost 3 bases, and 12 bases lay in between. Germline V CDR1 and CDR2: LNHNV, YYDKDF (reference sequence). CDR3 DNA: TGTGCCACCAGCAGGATCGGGGGAGACTACGAGCAGTACTTC. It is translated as CATSRIGGDYEQYF.

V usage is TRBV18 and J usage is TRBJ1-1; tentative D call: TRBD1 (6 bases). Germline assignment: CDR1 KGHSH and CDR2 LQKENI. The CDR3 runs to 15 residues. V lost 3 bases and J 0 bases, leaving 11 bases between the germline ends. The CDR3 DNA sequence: TGTGCCAGCTCACCCCAGGACAGCGTGAACACTGAAGCTTTCTTT. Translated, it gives CASSPQDSVNTEAFF.

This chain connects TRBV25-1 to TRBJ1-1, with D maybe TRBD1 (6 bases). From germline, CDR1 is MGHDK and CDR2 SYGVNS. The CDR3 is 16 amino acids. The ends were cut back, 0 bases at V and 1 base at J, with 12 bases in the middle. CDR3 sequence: CASSEYIQGQNTEAFF. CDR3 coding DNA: TGTGCCAGCAGTGAATATATCCAGGGGCAGAACACTGAAGCTTTCTTT.

The CDR3, as DNA: TGTGCCATCAGTGAACTAGCGGGAAGGTACGAGCAGTACTTC. Its translation: CAISELAGRYEQYF. The chain joins TRBV10-3 to TRBJ2-7; 10 positions agree with TRBD2. This CDR3 is 14 amino acids long. Losses at the gene ends were 3 bases for V and 4 bases for J; bases not matched to a gene: 3. Germline-derived CDR1 and CDR2 are ENHRY and SYGVKD.

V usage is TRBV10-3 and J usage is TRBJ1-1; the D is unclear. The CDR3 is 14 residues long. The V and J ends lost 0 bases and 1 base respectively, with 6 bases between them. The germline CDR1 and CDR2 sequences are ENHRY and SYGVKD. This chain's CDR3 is CAISESKENTEAFF. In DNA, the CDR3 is TGTGCCATCAGTGAGTCGAAGGAGAACACTGAAGCTTTCTTT.

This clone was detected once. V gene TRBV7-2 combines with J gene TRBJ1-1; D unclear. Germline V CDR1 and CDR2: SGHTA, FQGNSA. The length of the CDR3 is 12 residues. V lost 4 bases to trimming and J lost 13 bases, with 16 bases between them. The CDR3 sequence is CASSSALGRGFF. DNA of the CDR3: TGTGCCAGCAGCTCGGCGCTGGGAAGAGGTTTCTTT.

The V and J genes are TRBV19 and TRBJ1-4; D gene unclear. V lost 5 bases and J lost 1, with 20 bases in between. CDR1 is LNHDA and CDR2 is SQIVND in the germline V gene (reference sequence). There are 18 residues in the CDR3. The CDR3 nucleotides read TGTGCCAGTAGTGCGATACGGACCTCTCGAAAAACTAATGAAAAACTGTTTTTT. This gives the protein CASSAIRTSRKTNEKLFF.

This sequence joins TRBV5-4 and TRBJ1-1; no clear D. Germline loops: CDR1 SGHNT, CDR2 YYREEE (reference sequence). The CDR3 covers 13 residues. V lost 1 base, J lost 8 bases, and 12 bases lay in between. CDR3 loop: CASSLLFGSEAFF. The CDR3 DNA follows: TGTGCCAGCAGCTTGTTGTTCGGGAGCGAAGCTTTCTTT.

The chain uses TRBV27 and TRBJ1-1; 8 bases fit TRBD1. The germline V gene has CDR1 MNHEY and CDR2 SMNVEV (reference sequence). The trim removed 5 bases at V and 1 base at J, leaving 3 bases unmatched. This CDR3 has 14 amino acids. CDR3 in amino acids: CASSRTGRNTEAFF. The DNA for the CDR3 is TGTGCCAGCAGTCGGACAGGGCGGAACACTGAAGCTTTCTTT.

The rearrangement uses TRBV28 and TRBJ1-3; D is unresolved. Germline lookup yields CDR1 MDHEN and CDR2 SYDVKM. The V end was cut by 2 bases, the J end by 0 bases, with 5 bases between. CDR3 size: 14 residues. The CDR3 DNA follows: TGTGCCAGCAGTTTAGACACCTCTGGAAACACCATATATTTT. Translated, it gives CASSLDTSGNTIYF.

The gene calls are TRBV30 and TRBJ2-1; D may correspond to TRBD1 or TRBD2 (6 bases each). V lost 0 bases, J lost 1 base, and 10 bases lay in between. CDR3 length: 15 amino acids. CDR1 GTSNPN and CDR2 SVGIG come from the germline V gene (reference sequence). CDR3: CAWSVLGGSYNEQFF. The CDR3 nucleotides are TGTGCCTGGAGTGTTTTAGGGGGGTCCTACAATGAGCAGTTCTTC. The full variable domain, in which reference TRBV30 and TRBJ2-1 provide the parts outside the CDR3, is SQTIHQWPATLVQPVGSPLSLECTVEGTSNPNLYWYRQAAGRGLQLLFYSVGIGQISSEVPQNLSASRPQDRQFILSSKKLLLSDSGFYLCAWSVLGGSYNEQFFGPGTRLTVL.

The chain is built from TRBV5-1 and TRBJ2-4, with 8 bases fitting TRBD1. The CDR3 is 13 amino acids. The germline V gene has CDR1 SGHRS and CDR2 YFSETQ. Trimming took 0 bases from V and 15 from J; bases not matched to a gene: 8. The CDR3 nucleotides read TGCGCCAGCAGCTTGGGAGTGCAGGGGGCACGGTACTTC. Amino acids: CASSLGVQGARYF.

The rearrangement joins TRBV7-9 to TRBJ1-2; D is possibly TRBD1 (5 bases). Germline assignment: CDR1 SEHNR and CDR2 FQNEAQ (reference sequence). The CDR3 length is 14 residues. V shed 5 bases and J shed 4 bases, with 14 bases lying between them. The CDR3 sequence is CASSKDIVVYGYTF. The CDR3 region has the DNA TGTGCCAGCAGCAAGGACATCGTCGTCTATGGCTACACCTTC.

CDR3 amino acids: CASKGGSYNSPLHF. CDR3 coding DNA: TGTGCCAGCAAAGGAGGCTCCTATAATTCACCCCTCCACTTT. The V and J genes are TRBV14 and TRBJ1-6; D is ambiguous. The CDR3 extends over 14 amino acids. Trimming removed 7 bases at V and 0 bases at J, with 7 bases between. CDR1 SGHDN and CDR2 FVKESK come from the germline V gene.